These T cell receptor beta chains were read from a single sample in a study of T cell responses to AZD1222 COVID-19 vaccine. TCRdb keeps only in-frame clones here, not all; method: immunoSEQ multiplex PCR. The sample consists of about 130,000 clones, roughly 88% of them appearing once. The source material was peripheral blood, sampled 28 days after the second AZD1222 dose. Receptors originate from an adult who received the AZD1222 COVID-19 vaccine. Each CDR3 is given with its conserved first and last residue. D genes are given only for firm matches. Only part of the rows carry a size: once, few, many, or a class if the clone is expanded.

d_call | j_call | v_call | clone_size | cdr3_aa | cdr3_nt
- | TRBJ2-5 | TRBV11-2 | - | CASSLILAGETQYF | TGTGCCAGCAGCTTAATTCTAGCTGGGGAGACCCAGTACTTC
- | TRBJ1-4 | TRBV5-1 | - | CASSLQTGHATNEKLFF | TGCGCCAGCAGCTTGCAAACAGGGCATGCAACTAATGAAAAACTGTTTTTT
TRBD1 | TRBJ1-2 | TRBV6-5 | - | CASSYSGQPSNYGYTF | TGTGCCAGCAGTTACTCGGGACAGCCTTCCAACTATGGCTACACCTTC
TRBD1 | TRBJ2-7 | TRBV5-1 | once | CASSLVGTGVGEQYF | TGCGCCAGCAGCTTGGTCGGGACAGGGGTTGGCGAGCAGTACTTC
- | TRBJ1-2 | TRBV7-3 | - | CASSPDPGKTYGYTF | TGTGCCAGCAGCCCAGATCCGGGCAAAACCTATGGCTACACCTTC
TRBD1 | TRBJ1-5 | TRBV19 | - | CASSMGQGAHQPQHF | TGTGCCAGTAGTATGGGTCAGGGGGCCCATCAGCCCCAGCATTTT
TRBD1 | TRBJ1-1 | TRBV2 | - | CASSHPGQGARTEAFF | TGTGCCAGCAGTCACCCGGGACAGGGGGCACGAACTGAAGCTTTCTTT
- | TRBJ1-1 | TRBV4-3 | once | CASSQAVNTEAFF | TGCGCCAGCAGCCAAGCGGTGAACACTGAAGCTTTCTTT
TRBD1 | TRBJ2-3 | TRBV4-1 | - | CASSQDWIIGTGTDTQYF | TGCGCCAGCAGCCAAGATTGGATCATAGGGACAGGCACAGATACGCAGTATTTT
- | TRBJ1-3 | TRBV7-2 | - | CASSLVGPGNTIYF | TGTGCCAGCAGCTTAGTTGGGCCTGGAAACACCATATATTTT
- | TRBJ1-5 | TRBV7-4 | - | CASSRENNSNQPQHF | TGTGCCAGCAGTCGGGAGAACAATAGCAATCAGCCCCAGCATTTT
- | TRBJ1-4 | TRBV29-1 | - | CSAFFEKLFF | TGCAGCGCCTTTTTTGAAAAACTGTTTTTT
TRBD1 | TRBJ1-2 | TRBV19 | - | CASMPGSTGNYGYTF | TGTGCCAGTATGCCTGGCTCGACAGGGAACTATGGCTACACCTTC
- | TRBJ1-3 | TRBV6-5 | - | CASSYDQGVGGNTIYF | TGTGCCAGCAGTTACGATCAGGGAGTCGGTGGAAACACCATATATTTT
- | TRBJ1-4 | TRBV9 | - | CASSVAGYAEKLFF | TGTGCCAGCAGCGTCGCAGGGTATGCTGAAAAACTGTTTTTT
TRBD2 | TRBJ2-5 | TRBV24-1 | - | CATSDSGLAEETQYF | TGTGCCACCAGTGATTCTGGACTAGCGGAAGAGACCCAGTACTTC
TRBD1 | TRBJ2-1 | TRBV19 | - | CASSSRDSFYNEQFF | TGTGCCAGTAGTAGCCGGGACAGTTTTTACAATGAGCAGTTCTTC
- | TRBJ1-2 | TRBV5-6 | - | CASSLRGNYGYTF | TGTGCCAGCAGCTTGCGTGGGAACTATGGCTACACCTTC